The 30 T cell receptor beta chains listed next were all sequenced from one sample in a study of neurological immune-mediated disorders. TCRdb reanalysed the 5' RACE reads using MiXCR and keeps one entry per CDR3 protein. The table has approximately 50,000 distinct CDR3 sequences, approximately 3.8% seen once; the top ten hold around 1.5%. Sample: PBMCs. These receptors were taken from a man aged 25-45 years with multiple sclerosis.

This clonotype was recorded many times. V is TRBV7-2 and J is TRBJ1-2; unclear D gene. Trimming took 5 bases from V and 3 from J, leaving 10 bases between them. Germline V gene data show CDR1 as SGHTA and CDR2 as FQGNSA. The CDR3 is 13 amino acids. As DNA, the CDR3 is TGTGCCAGCAGCCTCTACAACTACTATGGCTACACCTTC. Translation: CASSLYNYYGYTF.

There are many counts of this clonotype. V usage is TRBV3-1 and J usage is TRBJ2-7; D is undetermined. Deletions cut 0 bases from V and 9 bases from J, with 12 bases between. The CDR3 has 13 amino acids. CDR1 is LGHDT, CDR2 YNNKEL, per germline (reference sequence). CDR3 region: CASSQDGKAGQYF. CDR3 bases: TGTGCCAGCAGCCAAGATGGGAAGGCTGGGCAGTACTTC.

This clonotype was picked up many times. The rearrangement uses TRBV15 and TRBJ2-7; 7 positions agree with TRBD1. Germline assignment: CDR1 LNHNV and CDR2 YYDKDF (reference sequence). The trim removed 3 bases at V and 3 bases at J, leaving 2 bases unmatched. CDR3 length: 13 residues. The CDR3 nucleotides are TGTGCCACCAGCAGGGGACAGTTCTACGAGCAGTACTTC. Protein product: CATSRGQFYEQYF.

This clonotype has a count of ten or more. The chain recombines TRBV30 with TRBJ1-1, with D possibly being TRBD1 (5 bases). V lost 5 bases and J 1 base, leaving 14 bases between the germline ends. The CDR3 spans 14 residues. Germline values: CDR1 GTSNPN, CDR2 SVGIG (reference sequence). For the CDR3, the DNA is TGTGCCTGGGTCCGAGGGACGGGGAACACTGAAGCTTTCTTT. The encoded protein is CAWVRGTGNTEAFF. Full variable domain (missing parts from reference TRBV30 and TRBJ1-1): SQTIHQWPATLVQPVGSPLSLECTVEGTSNPNLYWYRQAAGRGLQLLFYSVGIGQISSEVPQNLSASRPQDRQFILSSKKLLLSDSGFYLCAWVRGTGNTEAFFGQGTRLTVV.

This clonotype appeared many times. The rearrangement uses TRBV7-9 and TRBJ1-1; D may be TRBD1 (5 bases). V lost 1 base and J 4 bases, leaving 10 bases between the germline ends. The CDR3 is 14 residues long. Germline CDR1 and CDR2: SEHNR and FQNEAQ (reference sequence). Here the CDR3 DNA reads TGTGCCAGCAGCTTAGTGCAGGGTGGCACTGAAGCTTTCTTT. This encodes CASSLVQGGTEAFF.

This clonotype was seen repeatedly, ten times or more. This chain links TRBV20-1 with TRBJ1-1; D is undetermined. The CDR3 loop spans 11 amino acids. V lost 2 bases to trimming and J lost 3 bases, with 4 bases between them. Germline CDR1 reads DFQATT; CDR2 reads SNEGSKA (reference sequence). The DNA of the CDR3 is TGCAGTGCTAGAATCCACACTGAAGCTTTCTTT. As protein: CSARIHTEAFF.

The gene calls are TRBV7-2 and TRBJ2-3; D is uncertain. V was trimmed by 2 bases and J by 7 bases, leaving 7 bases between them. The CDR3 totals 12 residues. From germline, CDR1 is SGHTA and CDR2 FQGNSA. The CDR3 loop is CASSLLENTQYF. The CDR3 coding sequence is TGTGCCAGCAGCTTACTAGAGAATACGCAGTATTTT.

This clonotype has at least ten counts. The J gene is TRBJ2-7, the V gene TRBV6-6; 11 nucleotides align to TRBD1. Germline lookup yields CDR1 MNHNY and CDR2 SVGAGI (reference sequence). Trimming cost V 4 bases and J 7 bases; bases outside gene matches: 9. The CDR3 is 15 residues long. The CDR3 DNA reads TGTGCCAGCAGTTTCCGCGAGGACAGGGGGCGAGAGCAGTACTTC. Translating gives CASSFREDRGREQYF.

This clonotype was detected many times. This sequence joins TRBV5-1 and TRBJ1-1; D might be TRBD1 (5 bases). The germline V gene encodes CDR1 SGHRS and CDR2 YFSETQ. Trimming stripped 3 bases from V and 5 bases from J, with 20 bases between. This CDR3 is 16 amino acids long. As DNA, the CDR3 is TGCGCCAGCAGCTGGGGCTCGGGTTTCGGTCGGACTGAAGCTTTCTTT. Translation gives CASSWGSGFGRTEAFF.

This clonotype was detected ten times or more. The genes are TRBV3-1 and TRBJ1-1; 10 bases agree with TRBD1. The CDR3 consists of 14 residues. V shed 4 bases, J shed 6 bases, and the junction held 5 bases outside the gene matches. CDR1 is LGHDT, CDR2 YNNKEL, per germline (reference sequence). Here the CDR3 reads CASSRQGARSEAFF. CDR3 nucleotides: TGTGCCAGCAGCCGACAGGGGGCGAGATCTGAAGCTTTCTTT. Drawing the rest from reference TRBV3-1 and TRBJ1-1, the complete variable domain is DTAVSQTPKYLVTQMGNDKSIKCEQNLGHDTMYWYKQDSKKFLKIMFSYNNKELIINETVPNRFSPKSPDKAHLNLHINSLELGDSAVYFCASSRQGARSEAFFGQGTRLTVV.

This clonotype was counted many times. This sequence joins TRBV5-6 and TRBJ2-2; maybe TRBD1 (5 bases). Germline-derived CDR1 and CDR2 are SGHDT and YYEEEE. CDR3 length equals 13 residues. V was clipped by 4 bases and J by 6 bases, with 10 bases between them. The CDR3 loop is CASSPHRPGELFF. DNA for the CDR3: TGTGCCAGCAGCCCACACAGGCCCGGGGAGCTGTTTTTT.

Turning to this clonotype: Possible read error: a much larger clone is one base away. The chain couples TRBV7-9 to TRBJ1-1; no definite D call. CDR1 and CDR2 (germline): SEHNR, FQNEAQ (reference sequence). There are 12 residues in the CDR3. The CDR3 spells CANSLAQREAFF. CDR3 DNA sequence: TGTGCCAACAGCTTAGCGCAAAGGGAAGCTTTCTTT.

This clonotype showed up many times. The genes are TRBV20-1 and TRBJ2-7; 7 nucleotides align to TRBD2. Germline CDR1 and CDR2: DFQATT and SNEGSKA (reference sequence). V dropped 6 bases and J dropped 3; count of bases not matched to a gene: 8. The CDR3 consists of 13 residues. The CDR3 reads CSARPAGLYEQYF. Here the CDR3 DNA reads TGCAGTGCGCGGCCAGCGGGACTCTACGAGCAGTACTTC.

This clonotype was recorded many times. For the CDR3, the DNA is TGTGCCAGCAGTTTATGGGCAGGGGGCGCGGAGGGCTACACCTTC. Its protein is CASSLWAGGAEGYTF. The J gene is TRBJ1-2, the V gene TRBV27, with 8 bases identical to TRBD1. In germline, CDR1 is MNHEY, CDR2 SMNVEV (reference sequence). This CDR3 comprises 15 residues. Trimming cost V 1 base and J 8 bases; bases outside gene matches: 9.

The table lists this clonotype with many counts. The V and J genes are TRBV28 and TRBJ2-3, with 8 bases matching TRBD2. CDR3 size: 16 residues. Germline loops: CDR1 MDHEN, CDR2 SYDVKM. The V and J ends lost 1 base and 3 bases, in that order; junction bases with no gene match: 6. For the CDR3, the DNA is TGTGCCAGCAGTTTATTGAGCGGGAGTATAACAGATACGCAGTATTTT. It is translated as CASSLLSGSITDTQYF.

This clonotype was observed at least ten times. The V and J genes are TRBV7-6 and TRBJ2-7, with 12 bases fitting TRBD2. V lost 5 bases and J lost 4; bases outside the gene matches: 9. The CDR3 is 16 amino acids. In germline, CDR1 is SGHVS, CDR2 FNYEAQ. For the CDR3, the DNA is TGTGCCAGCAGCCCGCAGACTAGCGGGAGTGGTTACGAGCAGTACTTC. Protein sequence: CASSPQTSGSGYEQYF.

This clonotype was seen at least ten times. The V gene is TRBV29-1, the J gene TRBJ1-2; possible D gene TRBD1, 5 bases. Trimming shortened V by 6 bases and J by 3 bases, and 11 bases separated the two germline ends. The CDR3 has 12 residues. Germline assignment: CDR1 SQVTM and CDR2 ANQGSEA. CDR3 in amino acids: CSVVRDDYGYTF. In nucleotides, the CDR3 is TGCAGCGTAGTCAGGGATGACTATGGCTACACCTTC.

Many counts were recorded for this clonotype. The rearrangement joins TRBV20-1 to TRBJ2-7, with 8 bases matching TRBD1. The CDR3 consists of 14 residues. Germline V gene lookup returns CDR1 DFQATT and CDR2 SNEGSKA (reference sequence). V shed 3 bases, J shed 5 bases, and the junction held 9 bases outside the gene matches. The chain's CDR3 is CSASVTGVVHEQYF. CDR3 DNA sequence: TGCAGTGCTAGCGTGACAGGGGTCGTGCACGAGCAGTACTTC.

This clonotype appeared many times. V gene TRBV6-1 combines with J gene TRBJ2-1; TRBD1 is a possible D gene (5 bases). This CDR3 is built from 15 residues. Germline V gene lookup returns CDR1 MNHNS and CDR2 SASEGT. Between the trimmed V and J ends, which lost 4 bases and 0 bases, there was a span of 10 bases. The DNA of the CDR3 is TGTGCCAGCAGTGGACAGTCGAGCTCCTACAATGAGCAGTTCTTC. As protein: CASSGQSSSYNEQFF.

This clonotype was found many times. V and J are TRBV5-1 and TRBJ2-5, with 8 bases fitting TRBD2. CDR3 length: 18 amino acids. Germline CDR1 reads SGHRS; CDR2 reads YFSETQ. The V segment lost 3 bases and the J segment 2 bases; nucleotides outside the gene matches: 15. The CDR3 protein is CASSWAPAGGWIQETQYF. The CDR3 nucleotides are TGCGCCAGCAGCTGGGCCCCGGCGGGGGGCTGGATTCAAGAGACCCAGTACTTC.

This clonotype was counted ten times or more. The CDR3, as DNA: TGTGCCAGCAGCCAATCAGGACAGGGGGCGCTTGCTTTCTTT. It yields the protein CASSQSGQGALAFF. V usage is TRBV4-2 and J usage is TRBJ1-1, with 11 bases matching TRBD1. The CDR3 runs 14 residues. Germline trimming cut 2 bases from V and 11 bases from J; bases unmatched to any gene: 7. From germline, CDR1 is LGHNA and CDR2 YNFKEQ.

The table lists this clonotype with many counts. The CDR3 region has the DNA TGTGCCAGCAGCATTGGACAGGGCTTTACTGAAGCTTTCTTT. This codes for CASSIGQGFTEAFF. V gene TRBV13 combines with J gene TRBJ1-1, with 8 bases matching TRBD1. Unmatched junction bases numbered 7, after V lost 5 bases and J lost 5 bases. CDR3 length: 14 residues. Germline V gene data show CDR1 as PRHDT and CDR2 as FYEKMQ (reference sequence).

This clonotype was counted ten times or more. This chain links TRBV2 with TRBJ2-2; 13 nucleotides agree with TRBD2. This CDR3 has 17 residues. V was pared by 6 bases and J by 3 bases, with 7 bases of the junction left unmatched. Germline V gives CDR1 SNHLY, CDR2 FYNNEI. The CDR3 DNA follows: TGTGCCAGCAGCGGACTAGCGGGAGCCATTTACACCGGGGAGCTGTTTTTT. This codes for CASSGLAGAIYTGELFF.

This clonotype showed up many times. The DNA of the CDR3 is TGCAGTGCTAGGGGGGGTTACGAGCAGTACTTC. This codes for CSARGGYEQYF. The chain has TRBV20-1 and TRBJ2-7, with a possible D match to TRBD2 (6 bases). V dropped 3 bases and J dropped 4 bases, with 7 bases sitting between them. Germline V gene data show CDR1 as DFQATT and CDR2 as SNEGSKA (reference sequence). The CDR3 loop spans 11 amino acids.

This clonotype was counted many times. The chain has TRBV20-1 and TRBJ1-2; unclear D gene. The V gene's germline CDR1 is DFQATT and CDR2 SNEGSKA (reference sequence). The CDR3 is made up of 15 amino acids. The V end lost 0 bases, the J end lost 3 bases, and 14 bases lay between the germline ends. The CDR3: CSARDRGGSYYGYTF. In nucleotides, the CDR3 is TGCAGTGCTAGAGATCGAGGCGGAAGTTACTATGGCTACACCTTC.

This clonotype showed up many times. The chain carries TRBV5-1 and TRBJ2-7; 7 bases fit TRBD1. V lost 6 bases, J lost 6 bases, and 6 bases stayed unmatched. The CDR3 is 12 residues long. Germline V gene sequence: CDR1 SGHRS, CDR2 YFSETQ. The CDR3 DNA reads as TGCGCCAGCACAGGGGGAAGGTTCGAGCAGTACTTC. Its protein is CASTGGRFEQYF.

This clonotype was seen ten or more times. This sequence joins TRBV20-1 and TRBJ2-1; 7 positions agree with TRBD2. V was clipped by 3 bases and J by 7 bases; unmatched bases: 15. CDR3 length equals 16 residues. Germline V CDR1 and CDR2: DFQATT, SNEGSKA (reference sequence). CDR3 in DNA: TGCAGTGCTAGCCAACCAGAAGCGGGATTTCTAAATGAGCAGTTCTTC. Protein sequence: CSASQPEAGFLNEQFF.

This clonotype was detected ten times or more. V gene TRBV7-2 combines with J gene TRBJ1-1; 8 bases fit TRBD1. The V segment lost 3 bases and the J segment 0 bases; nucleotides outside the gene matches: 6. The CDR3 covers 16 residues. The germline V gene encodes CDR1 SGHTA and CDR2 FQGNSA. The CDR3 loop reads CASSFGQGGMNTEAFF. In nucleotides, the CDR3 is TGTGCCAGCAGCTTTGGACAGGGAGGCATGAACACTGAAGCTTTCTTT.

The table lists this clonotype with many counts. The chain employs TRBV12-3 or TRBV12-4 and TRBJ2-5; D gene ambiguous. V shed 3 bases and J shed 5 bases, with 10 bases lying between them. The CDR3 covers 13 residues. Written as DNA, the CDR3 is TGTGCCAGCAGTTTGCAGCCGCGGGAGACCCAGTACTTC. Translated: CASSLQPRETQYF.

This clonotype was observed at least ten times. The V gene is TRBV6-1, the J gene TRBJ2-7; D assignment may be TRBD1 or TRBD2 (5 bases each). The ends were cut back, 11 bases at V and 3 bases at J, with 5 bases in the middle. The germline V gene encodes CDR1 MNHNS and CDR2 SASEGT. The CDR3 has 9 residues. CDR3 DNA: TGTGCCGGGGGCTACGAGCAGTACTTC. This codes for CAGGYEQYF.